This T cell receptor beta chain was identified during a study of response to subunit inactivated influenza vaccine. TCRdb ran MiXCR on the RT-PCR reads and lists one entry per CDR3 protein. The table includes 610,000 or so distinct CDR3 sequences, around 15% detected once. This CDR3 has 14 residues. Per germline, CDR1 SGHDT and CDR2 YYEEEE. Between the trimmed V and J ends, which lost 0 bases and 6 bases, there was a span of 13 bases. This clonotype has a handful of counts. Antigen specificity is unknown. Notes on the study in general: Authors suggested seasonal influenza vaccinations each recruit few new T cells.

The sample was PBMCs from blood, taken 11 to 12 days after vaccination. This chain links TRBV5-6 with TRBJ2-7; D remains unclear. This sequence originates from a man aged 50 to 59 who received an inactivated influenza vaccine. The CDR3 here is CASSLGRSNREQYF. DNA of the CDR3: TGTGCCAGCAGCTTGGGGCGGTCAAATCGCGAGCAGTACTTC.